Presented here are 21 T cell receptor beta chains from one specimen sequenced in a study of cytomegalovirus exposure and HLA in healthy donors (dated by TCRdb to the late 2010s). The library came from the immunoSEQ multiplex PCR assay. A mixture of 60 forward primers for TCR Vbeta segments and 13 reverse primers for TCR Jbeta segments was used in the multiplex PCR. The clones in this table, taken by TCRdb from immuneACCESS, are in-frame only. Not every clone is retained; where verified, under half of the shortfall comes from an unresolved V gene, and the cause of the rest is unknown. The sample table records about 140,000 clones; 80% of these occur just once. The ten largest clones capture roughly an eighth of the sample. Sequencing was carried out using PBMCs. Receptors were obtained from a woman between 40 and 55 years old in good health and CMV-seronegative.

The chain joins TRBV29-1 to TRBJ2-2; the match to TRBD2 covers 7 bases. The J segment lost 4 bases and the V segment lost 5 bases, leaving 7 bases of the junction unmatched. Germline V gene sequence: CDR1 SQVTM, CDR2 ANQGSEA. The CDR3 totals 14 residues. In nucleotides, the CDR3 is TGCAGCGTTTTAGGGGAGGGCCGCACCGGGGAGCTGTTTTTT. Translated: CSVLGEGRTGELFF.

The table lists this clone with many counts. The chain recombines TRBV7-9 with TRBJ2-7; maybe TRBD2 (5 bases). The CDR3 is 14 residues long. The germline V gene encodes CDR1 SEHNR and CDR2 FQNEAQ (reference sequence). V shed 3 bases and J shed 0 bases, with 9 bases lying between them. The CDR3 nucleotides are TGTGCCAGCAGCTTGGGCGGGCTCTCCTACGAGCAGTACTTC. Translation gives CASSLGGLSYEQYF.

This clone was detected once. The genes are TRBV15 and TRBJ2-3; D gene ambiguous. The CDR3 sequence is 15 residues long. Germline values: CDR1 LNHNV, CDR2 YYDKDF (reference sequence). The ends were cut back, 1 base at V and 2 bases at J, with 10 bases in the middle. CDR3 region: CATSRVPGNTDTQYF. In nucleotides, the CDR3 is TGTGCCACCAGCAGAGTTCCGGGTAACACAGATACGCAGTATTTT.

The gene calls are TRBV28 and TRBJ2-7; TRBD1 matches 9 bases. The length of the CDR3 is 14 residues. Looked up from germline, CDR1 is MDHEN and CDR2 is SYDVKM. Trimming cost V 7 bases and J 2 bases; bases outside gene matches: 6. The CDR3 coding sequence is TGTGCCAGCACCAACAGGGGGCCGACCTACGAGCAGTACTTC. This gives the protein CASTNRGPTYEQYF. Together with reference TRBV28 and TRBJ2-7, the CDR3 gives the full variable domain: DVKVTQSSRYLVKRTGEKVFLECVQDMDHENMFWYRQDPGLGLRLIYFSYDVKMKEKGDIPEGYSVSREKKERFSLILESASTNQTSMYLCASTNRGPTYEQYFGPGTRLTVT.

The CDR3 coding sequence is TGCGCCAGCAGCCGGAGGACGGAAGCCACCGGGGAGCTGTTTTTT. This sequence encodes CASSRRTEATGELFF. This sequence joins TRBV4-3 and TRBJ2-2; D is perhaps TRBD2 (5 bases). Trimming took off 4 bases at V and 4 bases at J, with 13 bases between the two ends. The V gene's germline CDR1 is LGHNA and CDR2 YSLEER. The CDR3 sequence is 15 residues long.

This clone was recorded only once. V usage is TRBV2 and J usage is TRBJ1-1; D unresolved. The CDR3 has 12 amino acids. From germline, CDR1 is SNHLY and CDR2 FYNNEI. The V end was cut by 2 bases, the J end by 5 bases, with 6 bases between. The CDR3 nucleotides are TGTGCCAGCAGTGAATGGGCAACTGAAGCTTTCTTT. Translated: CASSEWATEAFF.

This sequence joins TRBV7-3 and TRBJ2-1; D not certain. V gave up 3 bases and J gave up 6 bases, with 18 bases separating them. The CDR3 extends over 16 amino acids. From germline, CDR1 is SGHTA and CDR2 FQGTGA. Here the CDR3 DNA reads TGTGCCAGCAGCTTGTCGTCCAGAGGTTCTCCCAATGAGCAGTTCTTC. It translates to CASSLSSRGSPNEQFF.

The chain recombines TRBV5-1 with TRBJ2-7; 8 bases are a match to TRBD1. V dropped 3 bases and J dropped 3; count of bases not matched to a gene: 8. CDR1 and CDR2 from the germline V gene are SGHRS and YFSETQ. CDR3 length: 15 residues. CDR3 nucleotides: TGCGCCAGCAGCTCGCAGACAGGGGCCTTCTACGAGCAGTACTTC. Translation gives CASSSQTGAFYEQYF.

The chain links TRBV5-4 to TRBJ1-2; D is ambiguous. The CDR3 covers 14 residues. Trimming took off 2 bases at V and 0 bases at J, with 8 bases between the two ends. Germline values: CDR1 SGHNT, CDR2 YYREEE (reference sequence). The chain's CDR3 is CASSLTHTNYGYTF. CDR3 in DNA: TGTGCCAGCAGCTTAACCCACACTAACTATGGCTACACCTTC. Supplemented by reference TRBV5-4 and TRBJ1-2, the full variable domain reads ETGVTQSPTHLIKTRGQQVTLRCSSQSGHNTVSWYQQALGQGPQFIFQYYREEENGRGNFPPRFSGLQFPNYSSELNVNALELDDSALYLCASSLTHTNYGYTFGSGTRLTVV.

The gene calls are TRBV19 and TRBJ2-1; D possibly corresponds to TRBD1 (6 bases). The V gene's germline CDR1 is LNHDA and CDR2 SQIVND (reference sequence). V lost 6 bases, J lost 9 bases, and 18 bases lay in between. The CDR3 has 14 amino acids. Here the CDR3 reads CASRFDRTGSEQFF. In nucleotides, the CDR3 is TGTGCCAGTAGATTTGACAGGACCGGCTCTGAGCAGTTCTTC.

CDR3 DNA: TGCAGCGTTGATTATTACAATGAGCAGTTCTTC. It encodes CSVDYYNEQFF. The chain couples TRBV29-1 to TRBJ2-1; D not certain. Trimming took 3 bases from V and 4 from J, leaving 4 bases between them. Germline V lookup: CDR1 SQVTM, CDR2 ANQGSEA. CDR3 size: 11 residues.

This rearrangement joins TRBV10-3 to TRBJ1-2; no reliable D call. The CDR3 runs 16 residues. With 0 bases removed from V and 8 bases from J, the gap between germline ends came to 19 bases. Germline lookup yields CDR1 ENHRY and CDR2 SYGVKD. The CDR3 sequence: CAISESGNPRSGGYTF. The CDR3 bases are TGTGCCATCAGTGAGTCTGGGAACCCACGGTCGGGGGGCTACACCTTC.

This rearrangement joins TRBV27 to TRBJ2-7; TRBD1 might be the D (6 bases). Deletions cut 6 bases from V and 2 bases from J, with 20 bases between. CDR1 and CDR2 from the germline V gene are MNHEY and SMNVEV (reference sequence). The CDR3 length is 16 residues. The CDR3 sequence: CASSTNRALGAYEQYF. The CDR3, as DNA: TGTGCCAGCAGCACCAACAGGGCCCTAGGGGCCTACGAGCAGTACTTC.

This clone was detected many times. This chain links TRBV28 with TRBJ1-4; TRBD1 might be the D (6 bases). Germline V lookup: CDR1 MDHEN, CDR2 SYDVKM. CDR3 length: 14 amino acids. V lost 5 bases and J 5 bases, leaving 12 bases between the germline ends. The DNA for the CDR3 is TGTGCCAGCAGTCAGACAGGAACCAATGAAAAACTGTTTTTT. Translation: CASSQTGTNEKLFF.

This clone was counted between two and nine times. The chain links TRBV19 to TRBJ2-5, with 9 bases that match TRBD1. The length of the CDR3 is 13 residues. J lost 11 bases, V lost 1 base, and 5 bases had no gene match. CDR1 is LNHDA, CDR2 SQIVND, per germline (reference sequence). DNA for the CDR3: TGTGCCAGTAGTATAGGCGACAGGGGGAAGCAGTACTTC. The encoded protein is CASSIGDRGKQYF. The full variable domain, in which reference TRBV19 and TRBJ2-5 provide the parts outside the CDR3, is DGGITQSPKYLFRKEGQNVTLSCEQNLNHDAMYWYRQDPGQGLRLIYYSQIVNDFQKGDIAEGYSVSREKKESFPLTVTSAQKNPTAFYLCASSIGDRGKQYFGPGTRLLVL.

V gene TRBV7-8 combines with J gene TRBJ2-2; 8 nucleotides match TRBD2. The CDR3 extends over 16 amino acids. J was trimmed by 4 bases and V by 4 bases; bases with no gene match: 8. Germline values: CDR1 SGHVS, CDR2 FQNEAQ. CDR3: CASSYRGGAVTGELFF. DNA of the CDR3: TGTGCCAGCAGCTATCGGGGGGGGGCCGTCACCGGGGAGCTGTTTTTT.

The chain employs TRBV11-3 and TRBJ1-6; tentatively, D is TRBD1 (6 bases). CDR1 is SGHNT and CDR2 is YENEEA in the germline V gene. The CDR3 covers 12 residues. The ends were cut back, 4 bases at V and 10 bases at J, with 8 bases in the middle. CDR3 residues: CASSSQGSPLHF. The CDR3 DNA reads TGTGCCAGCAGCTCACAGGGATCACCCCTCCACTTT.

This clone was counted a single time. J is TRBJ1-2 and V is TRBV4-2; perhaps TRBD1 as D (6 bases). Germline CDR1 LGHNA, CDR2 YNFKEQ. The CDR3 loop spans 17 amino acids. V gave up 0 bases and J gave up 1 base, with 15 bases separating them. CDR3 nucleotide sequence: TGTGCCAGCAGCCAAGATCGCCGACAGGATCTTAACTATGGCTACACCTTC. It encodes CASSQDRRQDLNYGYTF.

The chain is built from TRBV7-3 and TRBJ2-2; TRBD1 agrees at 9 bases. The CDR3 loop spans 20 amino acids. With 2 bases clipped from V and 5 bases from J, the junction kept 18 bases outside the gene matches. Germline CDR1 reads SGHTA; CDR2 reads FQGTGA. This CDR3 is CASSLVGQGQGWRKTGELFF. CDR3 in DNA: TGTGCCAGCAGCTTAGTTGGACAGGGACAGGGTTGGCGGAAAACCGGGGAGCTGTTTTTT.

For this clone: One junction end does not reproduce the germline sequence, and a read error may be involved. The chain combines TRBV7-9 with TRBJ2-5; a possible D gene is TRBD2 (6 bases). This CDR3 contains 14 residues. Germline CDR1 SEHNR, CDR2 FQNEAQ (reference sequence). CDR3 in DNA: TGTTCCAGCAGCTTAAATTCTCGGGAGGAGACCCAGTACTTC. This translates into CSSSLNSREETQYF. Supplemented by reference TRBV7-9 and TRBJ2-5, the full variable domain reads DTGVSQNPRHKITKRGQNVTFRCDPISEHNRLYWYRQTLGQGPEFLTYFQNEAQLEKSRLLSDRFSAERPKGSFSTLEIQRTEQGDSAMYLCSSSLNSREETQYFGPGTRLLVL.

This chain connects TRBV10-1 to TRBJ2-7; no reliable D call. Germline V gene data show CDR1 as WNHNN and CDR2 as SYGVQD (reference sequence). The CDR3 loop spans 15 amino acids. V gave up 3 bases and J gave up 4 bases, with 16 bases separating them. This CDR3 is CASSDTRQRFYEQYF. Here the CDR3 DNA reads TGCGCCAGCAGTGATACGCGACAAAGGTTTTACGAGCAGTACTTC.